This T cell receptor beta chain was sequenced during a study of CD8 T cells in ankylosing spondylitis. General study points: Within matched ankylosing spondylitis synovial fluid, disease-linked clones were reportedly significantly enriched.

Quantitative 5'-RACE with molecular barcodes generated TCR beta libraries. A single record per CDR3 protein comes from TCRdb applying MiXCR to the 5' RACE reads. The sample carries about 130,000 distinct CDR3 sequences, about 7% recorded once. This CDR3 has 15 residues. V lost 6 bases, J lost 5 bases, and 14 bases lay in between. Germline CDR1 is SGHTA and CDR2 is FQGNSA. This clonotype was found many times. No antigen is known for it. The receptor comes from a male donor with ankylosing spondylitis or in good health (not recorded which). The J gene is TRBJ1-6, the V gene TRBV7-2; D ambiguous. Sequencing was carried out using blood, either unsorted or a sorted T cell fraction (not recorded which). DNA for the CDR3: TGTGCCAGCAGGAGAGACCTGGGCAATAATTCACCCCTCCACTTT. Amino acids: CASRRDLGNNSPLHF.